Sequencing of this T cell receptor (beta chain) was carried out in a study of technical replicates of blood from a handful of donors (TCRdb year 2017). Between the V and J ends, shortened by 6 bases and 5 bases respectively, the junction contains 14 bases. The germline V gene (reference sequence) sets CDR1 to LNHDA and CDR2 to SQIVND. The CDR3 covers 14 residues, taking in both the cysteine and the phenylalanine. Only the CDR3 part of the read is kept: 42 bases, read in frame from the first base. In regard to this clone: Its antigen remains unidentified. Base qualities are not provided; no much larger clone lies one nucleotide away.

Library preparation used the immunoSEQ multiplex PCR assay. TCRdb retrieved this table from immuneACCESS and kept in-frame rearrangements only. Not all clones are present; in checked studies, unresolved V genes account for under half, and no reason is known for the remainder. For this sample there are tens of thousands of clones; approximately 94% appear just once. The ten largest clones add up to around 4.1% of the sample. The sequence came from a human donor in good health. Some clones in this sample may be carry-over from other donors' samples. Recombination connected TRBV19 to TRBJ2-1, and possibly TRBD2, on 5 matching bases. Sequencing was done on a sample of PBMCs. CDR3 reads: CASRRGNGDNEQFF. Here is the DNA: TGTGCCAGTAGACGGGGAAATGGGGACAATGAGCAGTTCTTC.